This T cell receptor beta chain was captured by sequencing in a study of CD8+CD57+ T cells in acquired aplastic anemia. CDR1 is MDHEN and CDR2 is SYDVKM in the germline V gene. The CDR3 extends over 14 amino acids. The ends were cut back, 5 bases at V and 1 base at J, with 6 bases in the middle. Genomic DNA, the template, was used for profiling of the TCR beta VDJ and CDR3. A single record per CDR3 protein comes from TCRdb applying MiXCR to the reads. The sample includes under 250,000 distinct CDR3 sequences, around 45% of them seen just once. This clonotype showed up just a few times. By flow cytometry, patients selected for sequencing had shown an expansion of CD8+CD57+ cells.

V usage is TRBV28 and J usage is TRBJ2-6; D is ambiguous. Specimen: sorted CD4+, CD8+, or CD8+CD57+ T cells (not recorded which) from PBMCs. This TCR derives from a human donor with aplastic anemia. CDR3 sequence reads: CASSIQSGANVLTF. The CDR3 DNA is TGTGCCAGCAGTATCCAATCTGGGGCCAACGTCCTGACTTTC.